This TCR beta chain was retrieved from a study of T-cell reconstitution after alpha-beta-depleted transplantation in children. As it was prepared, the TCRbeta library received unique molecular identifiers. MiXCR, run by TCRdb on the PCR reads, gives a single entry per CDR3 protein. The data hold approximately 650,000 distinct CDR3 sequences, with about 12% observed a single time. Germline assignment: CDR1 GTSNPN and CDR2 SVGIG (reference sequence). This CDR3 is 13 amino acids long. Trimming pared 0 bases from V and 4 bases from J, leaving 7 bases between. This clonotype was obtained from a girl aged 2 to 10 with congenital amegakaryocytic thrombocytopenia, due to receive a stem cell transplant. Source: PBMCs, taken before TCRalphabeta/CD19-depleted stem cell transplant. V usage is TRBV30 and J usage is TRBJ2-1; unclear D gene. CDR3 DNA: TGTGCCTGGAGTGTTCTTAGATACAATGAGCAGTTCTTC. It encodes CAWSVLRYNEQFF.